This TCR beta chain was sequenced for a study of T-cell reconstitution after alpha-beta-depleted transplantation in children. The CDR3 has 15 residues. Trimming removed 5 bases at V and 0 bases at J, with 14 bases between. The germline V gene encodes CDR1 DFQATT and CDR2 SNEGSKA (reference sequence). Preparation of the TCRbeta library involved a method that used unique molecular identifiers. TCRdb recomputed calls from the PCR reads with MiXCR, one row per CDR3 protein. The table records a few hundred thousand distinct CDR3 sequences, under 13% of them present only once. The sample in question was PBMCs from the stem cell graft donor, obtained from the stem cell graft. The receptor comes from a human donor who donated a stem cell graft to a child with acute lymphoblastic leukemia. This chain joins TRBV20-1 and TRBJ1-5, with D hard to call. The CDR3 region has the DNA TGCAGTGCTCCCGACCGACACATTAGCAATCAGCCCCAGCATTTT. Amino acid sequence: CSAPDRHISNQPQHF.